Each of the 8 T cell receptor beta chains below was sequenced from the same sample in a study of T and B cells in COVID-19 patients. Multiplex PCR with BIOMED2 TRB-A/B primer pools amplified TRB rearrangements. In TCRdb, the multiplex PCR reads were re-called with MiXCR into one record per CDR3 protein. The data show under 15,000 distinct CDR3 sequences, under 35% seen once. TRB was amplified from around 250-460 ng of blood genomic DNA. Sample: blood. All receptors derive from a human donor who had recovered from COVID-19.

The chain recombines TRBV5-4 with TRBJ1-2; 7 bases map to TRBD1. This CDR3 has 13 residues. Losses at the gene ends were 2 bases for V and 5 bases for J; bases not matched to a gene: 3. CDR1 is SGHNT, CDR2 YYREEE, per germline (reference sequence). Written as DNA, the CDR3 is TGTGCCAGCAGCTTCGGGACAGCTTATGGCTACACCTTC. Encoded protein: CASSFGTAYGYTF.

The chain couples TRBV19 to TRBJ1-1; D might be TRBD1 (6 bases). CDR1 is LNHDA, CDR2 SQIVND, per germline (reference sequence). The CDR3 is 13 residues long. V lost 5 bases to trimming and J lost 5 bases, with 12 bases between them. The CDR3 sequence is CASSWRGGTEAFF. In DNA, the CDR3 is TGTGCCAGTAGTTGGAGAGGGGGAACTGAAGCTTTCTTT.

The rearrangement uses TRBV12-3 or TRBV12-4 and TRBJ2-5; 11 nucleotides match TRBD1. Trimming cost V 0 bases and J 1 base; bases outside gene matches: 7. The CDR3 is 18 amino acids. The CDR3 nucleotides are TGTGCCAGCAGTTTAGCGAGGACAGGGGGCCCTCTCCAAGAGACCCAGTACTTC. This gives the protein CASSLARTGGPLQETQYF.

CDR3: CISVRARAEQYF. CDR3 sequence (DNA): TGTATCTCTGTCAGGGCCAGGGCCGAGCAGTACTTC. The rearrangement links TRBV7-5 to TRBJ2-7; the listed D gene, TRBD1, was not tested against the DNA. TRBV7-5 is deemed a pseudogene. The CDR3 covers 12 residues.

This clonotype was picked up many times. The chain couples TRBV6-5 to TRBJ2-5, with a tentative D call TRBD2 (5 bases). Trimming took 0 bases from V and 3 from J, leaving 11 bases between them. Germline V gives CDR1 MNHEY, CDR2 SVGAGI. The CDR3 runs to 15 residues. CDR3 in amino acids: CASSYSSRAEETQYF. CDR3 nucleotides: TGTGCCAGCAGTTACTCCTCGAGGGCGGAAGAGACCCAGTACTTC.

The sample holds many counts of this clonotype. This rearrangement joins TRBV19 to TRBJ1-1; 7 nucleotides agree with TRBD1. CDR1 is LNHDA and CDR2 is SQIVND in the germline V gene (reference sequence). This CDR3 has 15 amino acids. Losses at the gene ends were 5 bases for V and 2 bases for J; bases not matched to a gene: 8. CDR3 region: CASSPRDRPNTEAFF. The DNA of the CDR3 is TGTGCCAGTAGTCCCCGGGACAGACCAAACACTGAAGCTTTCTTT.

This clonotype was seen only a few times. V and J are TRBV12-3 or TRBV12-4 and TRBJ2-7; no reliable D call. V was pared by 3 bases and J by 5 bases, with 11 bases between. The CDR3 has 13 amino acids. CDR3 residues: CASSLDGFDEQYF. The CDR3 DNA reads as TGTGCCAGCAGTTTGGATGGGTTCGACGAGCAGTACTTC.

This clonotype was observed a few times. The chain couples TRBV24-1 to TRBJ2-7, with 8 positions matching TRBD2. J gave up 0 bases and V 2 bases, and 2 bases lay outside the gene matches. Looked up from germline, CDR1 is KGHDR and CDR2 is SFDVKD. The CDR3 is 15 residues long. DNA for the CDR3: TGTGCCACCAGTGATTCGAGCGGGAGCTCCTACGAGCAGTACTTC. Protein sequence: CATSDSSGSSYEQYF.